This TCR beta chain originates from a study of shared clonotypes between healthy human individuals. Study-level information: The study enrolled two women and three men aged 18 to 49. General study findings and limits: There were few donors, and this limited the genetic and exposure-history diversity represented. Against clonotypes common to all four donors, non-shared ones had lower generation probabilities.

The DNA input per sorted-subset replicate PCR was roughly 0.2 ug, corresponding to 30,000 or so T cell genomes. The assay was immunoSEQ multiplex PCR, and TCRdb's table has in-frame clones only and misses some. This sample has about 980,000 clones, with 70% to 85% found just once. This clone came up once. What it binds is not known. The V gene end was trimmed by 0 bases and the J gene end by 6 bases; junction bases not matched to a gene: 8. The CDR3 is 16 residues long. CDR1 MNHNY and CDR2 SVGAGI come from the germline V gene (reference sequence). The specimen sequenced was memory CD4+ T cells sorted from blood. Subset denoted: CD45RA-negative fraction. This clonotype originated in a man in his late teens or twenties in good health. The chain carries TRBV6-6 and TRBJ1-2; 9 nucleotides agree with TRBD1. The CDR3 DNA follows: TGTGCCAGCAGTTACTCCTTAGACAGGGGGACTGATGGCTACACCTTC. This translates into CASSYSLDRGTDGYTF.